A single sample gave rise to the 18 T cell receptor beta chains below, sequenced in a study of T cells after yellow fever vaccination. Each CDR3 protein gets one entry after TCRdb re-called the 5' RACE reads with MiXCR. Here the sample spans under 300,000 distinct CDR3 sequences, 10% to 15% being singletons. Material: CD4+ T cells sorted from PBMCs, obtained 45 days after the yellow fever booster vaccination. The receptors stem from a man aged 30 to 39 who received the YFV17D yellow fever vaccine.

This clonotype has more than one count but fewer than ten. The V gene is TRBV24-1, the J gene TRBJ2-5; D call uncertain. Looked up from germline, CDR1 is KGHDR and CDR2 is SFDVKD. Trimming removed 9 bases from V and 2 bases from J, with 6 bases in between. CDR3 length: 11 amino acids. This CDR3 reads CATSTQETQYF. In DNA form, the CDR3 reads TGTGCCACCTCAACTCAAGAGACCCAGTACTTC.

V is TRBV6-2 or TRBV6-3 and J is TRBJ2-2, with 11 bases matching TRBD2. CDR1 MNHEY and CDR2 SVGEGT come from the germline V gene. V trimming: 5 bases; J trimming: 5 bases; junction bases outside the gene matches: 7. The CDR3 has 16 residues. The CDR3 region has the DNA TGTGCCAGCAGTATCCTAGCGGGAGGATTAACCGGGGAGCTGTTTTTT. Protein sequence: CASSILAGGLTGELFF.

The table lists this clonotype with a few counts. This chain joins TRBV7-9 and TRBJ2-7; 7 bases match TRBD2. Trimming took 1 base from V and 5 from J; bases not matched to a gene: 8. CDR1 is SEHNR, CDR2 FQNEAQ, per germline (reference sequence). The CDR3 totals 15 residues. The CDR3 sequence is CASSLVGGSGNEQYF. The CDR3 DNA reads TGTGCCAGCAGCTTAGTTGGCGGGAGTGGTAACGAGCAGTACTTC.

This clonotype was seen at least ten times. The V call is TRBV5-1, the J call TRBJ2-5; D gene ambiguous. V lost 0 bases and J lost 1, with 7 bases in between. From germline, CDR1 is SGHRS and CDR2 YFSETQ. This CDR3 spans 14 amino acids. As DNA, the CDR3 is TGCGCCAGCAGCTTGGGCCTCCTCCAAGAGACCCAGTACTTC. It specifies CASSLGLLQETQYF.

CDR3 loop: CASSLEGGVTYNEQFF. The CDR3 DNA is TGCGCCAGCAGCTTGGAGGGGGGGGTGACCTACAATGAGCAGTTCTTC. This rearrangement joins TRBV5-1 to TRBJ2-1; D may be TRBD2 (7 bases). The germline V gene encodes CDR1 SGHRS and CDR2 YFSETQ. The length of the CDR3 is 16 residues. V was cut by 0 bases and J by 2 bases, with 12 bases left in between. Combining the CDR3 with reference TRBV5-1 and TRBJ2-1 gives the whole variable domain KAGVTQTPRYLIKTRGQQVTLSCSPISGHRSVSWYQQTPGQGLQFLFEYFSETQRNKGNFPGRFSGRQFSNSRSEMNVSTLELGDSALYLCASSLEGGVTYNEQFFGPGTRLTVL.

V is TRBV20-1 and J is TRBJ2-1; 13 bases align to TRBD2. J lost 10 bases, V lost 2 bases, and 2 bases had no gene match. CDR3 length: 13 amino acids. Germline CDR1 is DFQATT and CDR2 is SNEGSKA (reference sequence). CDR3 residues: CSARTSGRVEQFF. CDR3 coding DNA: TGCAGTGCTAGAACTAGCGGGAGGGTCGAGCAGTTCTTC.

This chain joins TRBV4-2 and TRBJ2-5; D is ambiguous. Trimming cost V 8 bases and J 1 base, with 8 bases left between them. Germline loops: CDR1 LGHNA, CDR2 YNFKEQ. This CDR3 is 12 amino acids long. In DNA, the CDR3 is TGTGCCAGCGGGCCCCTCCAAGAGACCCAGTACTTC. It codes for CASGPLQETQYF.

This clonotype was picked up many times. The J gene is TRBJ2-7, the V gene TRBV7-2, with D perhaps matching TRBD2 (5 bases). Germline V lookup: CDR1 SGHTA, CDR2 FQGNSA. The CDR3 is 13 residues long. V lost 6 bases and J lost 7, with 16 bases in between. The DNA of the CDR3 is TGTGCCAGCAGTCCCCCGGGAAGGGAAGAGCAGTACTTC. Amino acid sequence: CASSPPGREEQYF. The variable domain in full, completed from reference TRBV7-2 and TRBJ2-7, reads GAGVSQSPSNKVTEKGKDVELRCDPISGHTALYWYRQSLGQGLEFLIYFQGNSAPDKSGLPSDRFSAERTGGSVSTLTIQRTQQEDSAVYLCASSPPGREEQYFGPGTRLTVT.

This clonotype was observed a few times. CDR3 protein: CASSRPKRDEQFF. For the CDR3, the DNA is TGTGCCAGCAGCAGACCGAAGCGTGATGAGCAGTTCTTC. V gene TRBV7-2 combines with J gene TRBJ2-1; D is ambiguous. Germline loops: CDR1 SGHTA, CDR2 FQGNSA. V lost 5 bases and J lost 8, with 13 bases in between. The CDR3 covers 13 residues.

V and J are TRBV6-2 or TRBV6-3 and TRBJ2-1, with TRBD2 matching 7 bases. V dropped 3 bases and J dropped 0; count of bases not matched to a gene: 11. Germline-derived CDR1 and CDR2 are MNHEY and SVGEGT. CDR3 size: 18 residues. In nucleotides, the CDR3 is TGTGCCAGCAGTTATCTCCTCAGCGGGAAGAGCTCCTACAATGAGCAGTTCTTC. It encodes CASSYLLSGKSSYNEQFF.

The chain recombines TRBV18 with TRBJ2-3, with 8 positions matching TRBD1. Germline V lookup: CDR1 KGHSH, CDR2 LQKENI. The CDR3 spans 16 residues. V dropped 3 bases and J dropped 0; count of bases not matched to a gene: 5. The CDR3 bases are TGTGCCAGCTCACCCAATGGACAGGGTAGCACAGATACGCAGTATTTT. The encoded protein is CASSPNGQGSTDTQYF. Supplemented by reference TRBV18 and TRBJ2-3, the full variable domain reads NAGVMQNPRHLVRRRGQEARLRCSPMKGHSHVYWYRQLPEEGLKFMVYLQKENIIDESGMPKERFSAEFPKEGPSILRIQQVVRGDSAAYFCASSPNGQGSTDTQYFGPGTRLTVL.

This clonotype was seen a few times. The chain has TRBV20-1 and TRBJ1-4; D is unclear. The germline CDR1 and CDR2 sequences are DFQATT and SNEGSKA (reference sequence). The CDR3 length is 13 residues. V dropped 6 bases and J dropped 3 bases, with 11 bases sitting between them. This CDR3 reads CSAGEGANEKLFF. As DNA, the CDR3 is TGCAGTGCGGGAGAAGGAGCTAATGAAAAACTGTTTTTT.

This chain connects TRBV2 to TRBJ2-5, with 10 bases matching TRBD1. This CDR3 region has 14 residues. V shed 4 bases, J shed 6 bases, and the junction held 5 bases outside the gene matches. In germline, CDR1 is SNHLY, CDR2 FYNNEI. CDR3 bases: TGTGCCAGCAGTGCGGGACAGGGGTATCAGACCCAGTACTTC. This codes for CASSAGQGYQTQYF.

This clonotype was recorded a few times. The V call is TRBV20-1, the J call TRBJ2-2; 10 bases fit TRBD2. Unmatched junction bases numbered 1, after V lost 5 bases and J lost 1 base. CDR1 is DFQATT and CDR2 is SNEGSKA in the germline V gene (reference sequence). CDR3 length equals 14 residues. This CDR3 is CSAGTSENTGELFF. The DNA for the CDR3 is TGCAGTGCTGGGACTAGCGAGAACACCGGGGAGCTGTTTTTT.

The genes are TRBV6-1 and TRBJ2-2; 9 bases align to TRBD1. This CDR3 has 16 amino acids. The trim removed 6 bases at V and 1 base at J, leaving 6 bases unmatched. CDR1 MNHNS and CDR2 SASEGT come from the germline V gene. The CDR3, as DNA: TGTGCCAGCAGGGTCATGGGACAGGGGAACACCGGGGAGCTGTTTTTT. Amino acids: CASRVMGQGNTGELFF.

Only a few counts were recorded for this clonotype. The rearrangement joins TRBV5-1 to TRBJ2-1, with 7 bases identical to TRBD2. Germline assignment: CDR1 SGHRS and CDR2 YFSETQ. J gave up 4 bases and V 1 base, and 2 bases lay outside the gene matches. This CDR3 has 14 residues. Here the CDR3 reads CASSLPREYNEQFF. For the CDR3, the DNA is TGCGCCAGCAGCTTGCCGCGGGAGTACAATGAGCAGTTCTTC.

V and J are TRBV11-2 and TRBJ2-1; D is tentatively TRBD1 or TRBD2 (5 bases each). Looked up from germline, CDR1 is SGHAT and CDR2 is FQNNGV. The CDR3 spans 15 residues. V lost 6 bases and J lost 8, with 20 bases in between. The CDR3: CASSSGTPGTDEQFF. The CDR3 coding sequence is TGTGCCAGCAGTTCCGGGACGCCTGGAACGGATGAGCAGTTCTTC.

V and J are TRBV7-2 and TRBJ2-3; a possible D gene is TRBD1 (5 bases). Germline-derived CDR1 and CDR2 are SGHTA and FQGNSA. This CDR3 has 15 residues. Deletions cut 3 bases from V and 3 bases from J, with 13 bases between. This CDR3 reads CASSLIGVGTDTQYF. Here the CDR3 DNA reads TGTGCCAGCAGCTTGATAGGGGTGGGGACAGATACGCAGTATTTT.